The sequence of this T cell receptor (beta chain) was determined in a study of OX40 agonist ivuxolimab in advanced cancers. The overall study: Partial responses occurred in Three dose-escalation patients, one with hepatocellular carcinoma and two with cutaneous melanoma.

Germline V gene data show CDR1 as SGHTA and CDR2 as FQGNSA. The CDR3 is made up of 14 amino acids. Trimming cost V 1 base and J 2 bases, with 5 bases left between them. Study-level results: Expansion of clones was among the lowest in partial responders at 0.1-3.0 mg/kg. CD8+ T cells (on average) carried more expanded clones than CD4+ T cells.

Some clones are missing from TCRdb's copy, which holds only in-frame ones; the method was immunoSEQ multiplex PCR. The sample consists of approximately 90,000 clones, approximately 89% of them appearing once. On this clone: No antigen is known for it.

Sequencing used CD4+ or CD8+ T cells sorted from blood, obtained in a trial of the OX40 agonist ivuxolimab. The chain uses TRBV7-2 and TRBJ2-2; no reliable D call. The receptor was isolated from an adult with an advanced solid tumor such as melanoma, head and neck, liver or kidney cancer. The CDR3 region has the DNA TGTGCCAGCAGCTTAGACATCAACACCGGGGAGCTGTTTTTT. It translates to CASSLDINTGELFF.